Listed below are T cell receptor beta chains from one sample, sequenced in a study of shared clonotypes between healthy human individuals. The repertoire was sequenced with immunoSEQ multiplex PCR; TCRdb's copy has only in-frame clones and lacks some. This table has some 480,000 clones, roughly 78% appearing once. The sequencing sample was made of PBMCs. These TCRs come from a woman in her thirties or forties in good health. Some clones in this sample may be carry-over from other donors' samples. Each CDR3 is given with its conserved first and last residue. A D gene is named only where the DNA matches it firmly. Rows may omit the clone size; those that give it use once, few, many or a size class.

>TRBV11-3|TRBJ2-2|-|TRBD1
CASSSDRGVTGELFF
TGTGCCAGCAGCTCGGACAGGGGGGTCACCGGGGAGCTGTTTTTT
>TRBV30|TRBJ1-6|-|-
CAWKPQGGNSPLHF
TGTGCCTGGAAACCCCAGGGAGGTAATTCACCCCTCCACTTT
>TRBV5-6|TRBJ2-1|few|TRBD1
CASSRTGASYNEQFF
TGTGCCAGCAGTCGGACAGGGGCTTCCTACAATGAGCAGTTCTTC
>TRBV5-1|TRBJ2-5|-|-
CASSLNVQETQYF
TGCGCCAGCAGCTTGAATGTCCAAGAGACCCAGTACTTC
>TRBV28|TRBJ1-2|few|TRBD1
CASTIRGLYGYTF
TGTGCCAGCACCATCAGGGGGCTCTATGGCTACACCTTC
>TRBV27|TRBJ2-7|-|-
CASSLSRAAPEQYF
TGTGCCAGCAGTTTATCGAGGGCAGCGCCCGAGCAGTACTTC
>TRBV5-1|TRBJ2-3|-|TRBD2
CASQKTSGRGTDTQYF
TGCGCCAGCCAAAAAACTAGCGGGAGGGGGACAGATACGCAGTATTTT
>TRBV18|TRBJ2-5|-|-
CASSPSTSLGGTQYF
TGTGCCAGCTCACCATCTACTAGCCTTGGGGGGACCCAGTACTTC
>TRBV27|TRBJ1-2|-|-
CASSYRQAPNYYGYTF
TGTGCCAGCAGTTACCGACAGGCCCCTAACTACTATGGCTACACCTTC
>TRBV6-5|TRBJ1-1|few|-
CASSSRRGVNTEAFF
TGTGCCAGCAGTTCCCGCCGGGGGGTGAACACTGAAGCTTTCTTT
>TRBV28|TRBJ2-7|-|-
CASSLGGSNSYEQYF
TGTGCCAGCAGTTTGGGGGGTTCTAATTCCTACGAGCAGTACTTC
>TRBV5-1|TRBJ2-5|-|-
CASSLAGDTETQYF
TGCGCCAGCAGCTTGGCGGGAGACACAGAGACCCAGTACTTC
>TRBV28|TRBJ2-7|-|-
CASNALGGGSSYEQYF
TGTGCCAGCAATGCCCTCGGAGGAGGCAGCTCCTACGAGCAGTACTTC
>TRBV14|TRBJ1-2|-|-
CASSPGVFYGYTF
TGTGCCAGCAGCCCGGGGGTTTTCTATGGCTACACCTTC
>TRBV27|TRBJ2-1|-|-
CASSLVHGNEQFF
TGTGCCAGCAGTTTAGTTCACGGCAATGAGCAGTTCTTC
>TRBV28|TRBJ1-3|-|TRBD1
CASEDRGSGNTIYF
TGTGCCAGCGAAGACAGGGGCTCTGGAAACACCATATATTTT